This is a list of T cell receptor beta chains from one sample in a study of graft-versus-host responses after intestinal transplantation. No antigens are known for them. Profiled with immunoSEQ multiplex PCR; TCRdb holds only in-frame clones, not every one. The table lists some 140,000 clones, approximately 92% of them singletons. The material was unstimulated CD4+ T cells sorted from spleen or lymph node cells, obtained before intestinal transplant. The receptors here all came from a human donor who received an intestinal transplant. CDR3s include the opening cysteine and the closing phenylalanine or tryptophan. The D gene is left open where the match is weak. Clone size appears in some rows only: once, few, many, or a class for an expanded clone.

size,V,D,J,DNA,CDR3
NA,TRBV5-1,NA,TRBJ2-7,TGCGCCAGCAGCTTGGCCAGTGGACCGTATATTTTGCAGTACTTC,CASSLASGPYILQYF
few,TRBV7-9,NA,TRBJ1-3,TGTGCCAGCAGCTCAGGGAGTGGAAACACCATATATTTT,CASSSGSGNTIYF
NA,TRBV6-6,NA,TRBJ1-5,TGTGCCAGCAAGGGCAGGGGAGAGGATCAGCCCCAGCATTTT,CASKGRGEDQPQHF
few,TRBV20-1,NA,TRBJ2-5,TGCAGTGCGAGCCAAGAGACCCAGTACTTC,CSASQETQYF
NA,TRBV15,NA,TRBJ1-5,TGTGCCACCAGCAGATACCGAGGGGCGGGACAGCCCCAGCATTTT,CATSRYRGAGQPQHF
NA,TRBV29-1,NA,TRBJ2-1,TGCAGCGTTGACAAGAGCTCCTACAATGAGCAGTTCTTC,CSVDKSSYNEQFF
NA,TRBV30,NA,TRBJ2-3,TGTGCCTGGAGTGTAGGGTCTTCGGGGGCGCATCGAAATACGCAGTATTTT,CAWSVGSSGAHRNTQYF
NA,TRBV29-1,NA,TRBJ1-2,TGCAGCGGGAGGGACACCGATTATGGCTACACCTTC,CSGRDTDYGYTF
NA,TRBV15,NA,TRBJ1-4,TGTGCCACCAGCAGAGACCGGGGGAGAAAACTGTTTTTT,CATSRDRGRKLFF
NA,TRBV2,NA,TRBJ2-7,TGTGCCAGCAGTGATAATTTTAACTCCTACGAGCAGTACTTC,CASSDNFNSYEQYF
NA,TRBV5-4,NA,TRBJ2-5,TGTGCCAGCAGCTTTGTGGGCCAAGAGACCCAGTACTTC,CASSFVGQETQYF
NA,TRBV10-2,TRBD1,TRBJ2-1,TGCGCCAGCAGTGAGTCGTACAGGGGCCTCCGTGGTGAGCAGTTCTTC,CASSESYRGLRGEQFF
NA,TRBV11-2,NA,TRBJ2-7,TGTGCCAGCACCCTAGGGGGCGAGCAGTACTTC,CASTLGGEQYF
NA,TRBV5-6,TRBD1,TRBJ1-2,TGTGCCAGCAGCTTAAAGACAGGGGGGAAGTATGGCTACACCTTC,CASSLKTGGKYGYTF
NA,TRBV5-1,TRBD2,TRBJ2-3,TGCGCCAGCAGCCCTGGACTAGCGAGAGTCACAGATACGCAGTATTTT,CASSPGLARVTDTQYF
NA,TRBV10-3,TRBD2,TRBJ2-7,TGTGCCATCACTAGAGGACAGAACTTAGCGGGGTCCCCCTACGAGCAGTACTTC,CAITRGQNLAGSPYEQYF